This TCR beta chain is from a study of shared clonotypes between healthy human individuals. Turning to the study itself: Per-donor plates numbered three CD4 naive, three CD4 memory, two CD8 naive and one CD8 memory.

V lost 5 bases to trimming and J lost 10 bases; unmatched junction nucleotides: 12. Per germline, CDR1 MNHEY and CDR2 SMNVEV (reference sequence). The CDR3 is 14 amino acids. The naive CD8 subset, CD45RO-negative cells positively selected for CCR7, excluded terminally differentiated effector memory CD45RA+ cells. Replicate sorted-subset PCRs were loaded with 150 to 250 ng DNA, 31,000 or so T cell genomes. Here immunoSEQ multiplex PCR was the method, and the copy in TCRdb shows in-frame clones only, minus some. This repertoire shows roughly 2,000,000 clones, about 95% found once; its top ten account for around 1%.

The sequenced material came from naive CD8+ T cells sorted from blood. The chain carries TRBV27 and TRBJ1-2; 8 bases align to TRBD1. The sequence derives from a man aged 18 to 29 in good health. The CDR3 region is CASSTFPETGDYTF. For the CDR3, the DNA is TGTGCCAGCAGTACCTTCCCGGAGACAGGGGACTACACCTTC.